The clone carrying this TCR beta chain was seen a few times. Its antigen is unknown. These data are taken from a study of cytomegalovirus exposure and HLA in healthy donors. Study-wide context: Clustering assigned 81% of the 350 to 400 genotyped donors to the Caucasian-associated ancestry cluster.

V gave up 2 bases and J gave up 8 bases, with 16 bases separating them. Germline V lookup: CDR1 MNHEY, CDR2 SVGAGI. The CDR3 length is 15 residues. Points from the study as a whole: Reports state that TCR beta sequences accurately predicted most subjects' HLA-A and HLA-B alleles.

PCR used 60 Vbeta primers and 13 Jbeta primers. Clones were read by immunoSEQ multiplex PCR, and TCRdb kept only the in-frame ones, dropping some. The table records 120,000 to 150,000 clones, approximately 80% of them present only once. The clonotype was recovered from a middle-aged woman in good health and CMV-seropositive. The sample consisted of PBMCs. The rearrangement links TRBV6-5 to TRBJ2-1; D perhaps matches TRBD1 (6 bases). CDR3 nucleotide sequence: TGTGCCAGCAGTTACCAGGGGCCGCTACAGGATGAGCAGTTCTTC. Translated, it gives CASSYQGPLQDEQFF.